The 19 T cell receptor beta chains presented below share a single source sample, sequenced in a study of vaccination effects on CD4 cells after COVID-19. A roughly ten-day culture period preceded the isolation of CD4+ T cells. Participants were vaccinated with two doses of either the BNT162b2 or mRNA-1273 vaccine. TCRdb's table, derived via immunoSEQ multiplex PCR, lists solely in-frame clones and lacks some. The data contain approximately 60,000 clones, approximately 72% of them seen just once; the ten biggest clones take up 4.3%. These receptors' targets are unknown. Material: CD4+ T cells from PBMCs cultured without peptide, obtained after COVID-19 vaccination. Source of these receptors: a human donor who received a COVID-19 vaccine.

The chain carries TRBV5-1 and TRBJ1-5; D is perhaps TRBD1 (5 bases). Trimming pared 1 base from V and 0 bases from J, leaving 8 bases between. The CDR3 covers 15 residues. Germline CDR1 reads SGHRS; CDR2 reads YFSETQ. The CDR3 region is CASSLTGYSNQPQHF. The CDR3 DNA follows: TGCGCCAGCAGCTTGACAGGATATAGCAATCAGCCCCAGCATTTT.

V usage is TRBV2 and J usage is TRBJ2-1; TRBD2 aligns across 13 bases. Per germline, CDR1 SNHLY and CDR2 FYNNEI. The V and J ends lost 3 bases and 7 bases, in that order; junction bases with no gene match: 0. The CDR3 has 14 amino acids. CDR3 amino acids: CASSEGLAGNEQFF. CDR3 bases: TGTGCCAGCAGTGAGGGACTAGCGGGAAATGAGCAGTTCTTC.

The chain couples TRBV19 to TRBJ2-7; 8 nucleotides match TRBD1. The V and J ends lost 3 bases and 5 bases, in that order; junction bases with no gene match: 9. In germline, CDR1 is LNHDA, CDR2 SQIVND (reference sequence). The CDR3 contains 15 residues. This CDR3 reads CASSIQGARGDEQYF. The CDR3 region has the DNA TGTGCCAGTAGTATCCAGGGGGCGCGCGGGGACGAGCAGTACTTC.

The table lists this clone with a count of one. This chain joins TRBV2 and TRBJ2-7; perhaps TRBD1 as D (6 bases). V was clipped by 6 bases and J by 6 bases, with 12 bases between them. From germline, CDR1 is SNHLY and CDR2 FYNNEI. This CDR3 comprises 12 residues. The CDR3: CASSQGQPEQYF. The CDR3 DNA is TGTGCCAGCAGCCAAGGACAGCCCGAGCAGTACTTC.

The V call is TRBV28, the J call TRBJ1-1; D is unclear. With 2 bases removed from V and 1 base from J, the gap between germline ends came to 11 bases. Germline V gene data show CDR1 as MDHEN and CDR2 as SYDVKM. CDR3 length equals 15 residues. The CDR3 loop reads CASSLAWRGNTEAFF. The CDR3 bases are TGTGCCAGCAGTTTAGCATGGCGGGGGAACACTGAAGCTTTCTTT.

V and J are TRBV6-2 or TRBV6-3 and TRBJ2-5, with a weak D call TRBD1 (6 bases). The V gene lost 3 bases and the J gene lost 2 bases, with 10 bases spanning the gap. The CDR3 contains 14 residues. Germline V gene sequence: CDR1 MNHEY, CDR2 SVGEGT. CDR3 in DNA: TGTGCCAGCAGTTATGTGGGGGCTCAAGAGACCCAGTACTTC. This codes for CASSYVGAQETQYF.

The chain couples TRBV19 to TRBJ1-5; no definite D call. V was pared by 1 base and J by 1 base, with 8 bases between. Germline lookup yields CDR1 LNHDA and CDR2 SQIVND (reference sequence). The CDR3 contains 15 residues. Here the CDR3 reads CASSIARPSNQPQHF. Written as DNA, the CDR3 is TGTGCCAGTAGTATAGCCAGACCGAGCAATCAGCCCCAGCATTTT. Based on the CDR3 plus reference TRBV19 and TRBJ1-5, the full variable domain is DGGITQSPKYLFRKEGQNVTLSCEQNLNHDAMYWYRQDPGQGLRLIYYSQIVNDFQKGDIAEGYSVSREKKESFPLTVTSAQKNPTAFYLCASSIARPSNQPQHFGDGTRLSIL.

The V call is TRBV19, the J call TRBJ2-1, with 8 positions matching TRBD1. Germline V gene data show CDR1 as LNHDA and CDR2 as SQIVND (reference sequence). CDR3 size: 13 residues. V shed 4 bases, J shed 5 bases, and the junction held 1 base outside the gene matches. The CDR3 is CASSTTGDNEQFF. The CDR3 nucleotides are TGTGCCAGTAGTACGACAGGGGACAATGAGCAGTTCTTC.

The chain employs TRBV6-4 and TRBJ1-1; a weak D match, TRBD1 (5 bases). The CDR3 totals 10 residues. Per germline, CDR1 MRHNA and CDR2 SNTAGT. V dropped 6 bases and J dropped 8 bases, with 7 bases sitting between them. This CDR3 reads CASSYREAFF. The CDR3 DNA sequence: TGTGCCAGCAGCTACAGGGAAGCTTTCTTT.

CDR3 loop: CASSLDPPYGYTF. CDR3 DNA: TGTGCCAGCAGCTTGGACCCTCCCTATGGCTACACCTTC. The V gene is TRBV11-2, the J gene TRBJ1-2, with unresolved D. The germline gives CDR1 SGHAT, CDR2 FQNNGV. This CDR3 has 13 amino acids. V was cut by 3 bases and J by 4 bases, with 9 bases left in between.

This clone has more than one count but fewer than ten. The genes are TRBV6-1 and TRBJ1-2, with TRBD1 as a possible D gene (5 bases). The germline gives CDR1 MNHNS, CDR2 SASEGT. This CDR3 region has 13 residues. Trimming took off 3 bases at V and 3 bases at J, with 8 bases between the two ends. CDR3 sequence: CASSEQGDYGYTF. For the CDR3, the DNA is TGTGCCAGCAGTGAGCAGGGCGACTATGGCTACACCTTC.

The chain has TRBV28 and TRBJ2-6, with no clear D. Germline V gene data show CDR1 as MDHEN and CDR2 as SYDVKM. This CDR3 contains 16 residues. V lost 6 bases, J lost 4 bases, and 16 bases lay in between. This chain's CDR3 is CASSHMGLSGANVLTF. CDR3 nucleotide sequence: TGTGCCAGCAGCCACATGGGCCTTTCCGGGGCCAACGTCCTGACTTTC.

The CDR3 reads CASSQDEGLNSPLHF. In DNA form, the CDR3 reads TGTGCCAGCAGCCAAGACGAGGGGCTTAATTCACCCCTCCACTTT. The genes are TRBV4-2 and TRBJ1-6; D is possibly TRBD1 (5 bases). V was clipped by 0 bases and J by 6 bases, with 9 bases between them. From germline, CDR1 is LGHNA and CDR2 YNFKEQ. This CDR3 has 15 amino acids.

This chain connects TRBV5-1 to TRBJ2-1, with a possible D match to TRBD2 (5 bases). Germline V gives CDR1 SGHRS, CDR2 YFSETQ. V gave up 2 bases and J gave up 6 bases, with 15 bases separating them. The CDR3 is 15 residues long. The chain's CDR3 is CASSLSTGSSNEQFF. The CDR3 nucleotides read TGCGCCAGCAGCTTATCGACGGGATCTAGCAATGAGCAGTTCTTC.

The rearrangement joins TRBV9 to TRBJ2-1; D gene unclear. V was cut by 3 bases and J by 4 bases, with 11 bases left in between. CDR1 is SGDLS and CDR2 is YYNGEE in the germline V gene. This CDR3 contains 14 residues. The CDR3 sequence: CASSGGGVYNEQFF. The CDR3 bases are TGTGCCAGCAGCGGCGGCGGAGTTTACAATGAGCAGTTCTTC.

The chain carries TRBV13 and TRBJ2-1; D is unclear. The V gene lost 4 bases and the J gene lost 10 bases, with 8 bases spanning the gap. This CDR3 contains 11 residues. Germline V gene lookup returns CDR1 PRHDT and CDR2 FYEKMQ (reference sequence). The CDR3 sequence: CASSSGGEQFF. Written as DNA, the CDR3 is TGTGCCAGCAGCTCAGGTGGGGAGCAGTTCTTC.

This clone was seen just once. This chain links TRBV25-1 with TRBJ2-1; TRBD1 is a possible D gene (5 bases). This CDR3 has 14 amino acids. V was trimmed by 3 bases and J by 7 bases, leaving 13 bases between them. Germline lookup yields CDR1 MGHDK and CDR2 SYGVNS. The CDR3 region has the DNA TGTGCCAGCAGTGACACATCCAGGGTAAATGAGCAGTTCTTC. Amino acid sequence: CASSDTSRVNEQFF.

This clone was counted a single time. This chain uses TRBV5-1 with TRBJ2-5; TRBD1 agrees at 8 bases. This CDR3 region has 15 residues. Germline CDR1 reads SGHRS; CDR2 reads YFSETQ. After removal of 4 bases from V and 4 bases from J, the junction contained 9 bases not matched to a gene. As DNA, the CDR3 is TGCGCCAGCAGCCACAGGGGGAAAGAAGGAGAGACCCAGTACTTC. Amino acid sequence: CASSHRGKEGETQYF.

The CDR3 loop is CASSQAGGDGYTF. CDR3 DNA: TGTGCCAGCAGCCAAGCAGGGGGGGATGGCTACACCTTC. The chain joins TRBV4-2 to TRBJ1-2; TRBD1 matches at 7 bases. The V gene end was trimmed by 1 base and the J gene end by 6 bases; junction bases not matched to a gene: 2. Germline loops: CDR1 LGHNA, CDR2 YNFKEQ. CDR3 size: 13 residues.